This passage covers 15 T cell receptor beta chains from one sample sequenced in a study of a mutant IDH1 vaccine in newly diagnosed glioma. Only in-frame clones appear in the TCRdb table, and some are missing; sequencing was by immunoSEQ multiplex PCR. The sample holds over 50,000 clones, just under 90% seen once. No antigen is known for these receptors. The time point is: week 5, during vaccination. The investigators gave 300 ug of mutant IDH1 20-mer peptide in each vaccine dose, together with topical imiquimod. Here the sequenced sample was PBMCs, taken from a glioma patient whose treatment included an IDH1 peptide vaccine. These receptors were taken from a woman in her thirties or forties with glioma.

The CDR3, as DNA: TGTGCCAGCAGTGAAGGGGGGTATTCGGAGGGCGCCGATCAGCCCCAGCATTTT. Translation gives CASSEGGYSEGADQPQHF. V usage is TRBV2 and J usage is TRBJ1-5; a weak D match, TRBD1 (5 bases). This CDR3 has 18 amino acids. Trimming took off 1 base at V and 5 bases at J, with 21 bases between the two ends. Germline CDR1 is SNHLY and CDR2 is FYNNEI.

The J gene is TRBJ2-3, the V gene TRBV18, with 12 bases identical to TRBD1. Losses at the gene ends were 3 bases for V and 4 bases for J; bases not matched to a gene: 5. Looked up from germline, CDR1 is KGHSH and CDR2 is LQKENI. There are 16 residues in the CDR3. CDR3 amino acids: CASSPFGTGGADTQYF. CDR3 bases: TGTGCCAGCTCACCTTTCGGGACAGGGGGCGCAGATACGCAGTATTTT.

In this sample, this clone turned up once. The genes are TRBV30 and TRBJ1-5, with D perhaps TRBD1 (6 bases). V gave up 5 bases and J gave up 3 bases, with 8 bases separating them. Germline CDR1 and CDR2: GTSNPN and SVGIG (reference sequence). The CDR3 is made up of 12 amino acids. The CDR3 sequence is CAWGQHNQPQHF. The CDR3 DNA follows: TGTGCCTGGGGACAGCACAATCAGCCCCAGCATTTT.

The gene calls are TRBV9 and TRBJ1-6, with TRBD1 matching over 9 bases. The CDR3 has 16 amino acids. V lost 4 bases to trimming and J lost 10 bases; unmatched junction nucleotides: 12. Germline assignment: CDR1 SGDLS and CDR2 YYNGEE. The CDR3 DNA is TGTGCCAGCAGCCCTTTCATCGGGACAGGGCAATCACCCCTCCACTTT. Translation gives CASSPFIGTGQSPLHF.

The chain carries TRBV6-5 and TRBJ2-7; the D call may be TRBD1 or TRBD2 (6 bases each). The V gene's germline CDR1 is MNHEY and CDR2 SVGAGI. CDR3 size: 12 residues. V was trimmed by 8 bases and J by 7 bases, leaving 15 bases between them. The DNA of the CDR3 is TGTGCCAGCTCTGGGGGGCAGTTGGAGCAGTACTTC. It yields the protein CASSGGQLEQYF.

The chain employs TRBV28 and TRBJ1-1; a possible D gene is TRBD1 (6 bases). From germline, CDR1 is MDHEN and CDR2 SYDVKM. Between the trimmed V and J ends, which lost 6 bases and 7 bases, there was a span of 18 bases. The CDR3 loop spans 14 amino acids. The chain's CDR3 is CASSTSIGQFEAFF. The CDR3 DNA follows: TGTGCCAGCAGCACTTCAATCGGACAGTTTGAAGCTTTCTTT.

The V and J genes are TRBV20-1 and TRBJ1-1; D perhaps matches TRBD1 (6 bases). Per the germline V gene, CDR1 is DFQATT and CDR2 is SNEGSKA (reference sequence). Trimming took off 7 bases at V and 4 bases at J, with 10 bases between the two ends. The CDR3 has 11 residues. CDR3: CSVVGATEAFF. Here the CDR3 DNA reads TGCAGTGTTGTGGGGGCCACTGAAGCTTTCTTT.

This CDR3 is CAIRTGLIAGGQQGGYEQYF. For the CDR3, the DNA is TGTGCCATCAGGACCGGACTGATAGCGGGAGGCCAACAAGGGGGCTACGAGCAGTACTTC. This chain uses TRBV10-3 with TRBJ2-7; the match to TRBD2 covers 10 bases. Germline loops: CDR1 ENHRY, CDR2 SYGVKD. The CDR3 sequence is 20 residues long. Unmatched junction bases numbered 23, after V lost 6 bases and J lost 3 bases.

This clone was seen a few times. The J gene is TRBJ2-1, the V gene TRBV11-3; unclear D gene. In germline, CDR1 is SGHNT, CDR2 YENEEA. V was cut by 3 bases and J by 3 bases, with 6 bases left in between. The CDR3 length is 13 residues. The CDR3 protein is CASSLGIYNEQFF. The CDR3 DNA follows: TGTGCCAGCAGCTTGGGGATCTACAATGAGCAGTTCTTC.

The genes are TRBV2 and TRBJ1-5; maybe TRBD1 (5 bases). CDR3 size: 15 residues. V was clipped by 3 bases and J by 0 bases, with 9 bases between them. Germline V gives CDR1 SNHLY, CDR2 FYNNEI. CDR3 sequence reads: CASSEGPISNQPQHF. CDR3 DNA: TGTGCCAGCAGTGAGGGACCCATTAGCAATCAGCCCCAGCATTTT.

V and J are TRBV6-5 and TRBJ1-6; possible D gene TRBD1, 5 bases. Germline assignment: CDR1 MNHEY and CDR2 SVGAGI. V was cut by 2 bases and J by 7 bases, with 15 bases left in between. This CDR3 has 16 residues. CDR3 residues: CASSYPEPGGNSPLHF. The CDR3 DNA reads TGTGCCAGCAGTTACCCCGAGCCCGGGGGGAATTCACCCCTCCACTTT.

The chain links TRBV5-1 to TRBJ1-1, with D tentatively TRBD1 (5 bases). The CDR3 spans 15 residues. With 2 bases removed from V and 5 bases from J, the gap between germline ends came to 16 bases. The germline V gene encodes CDR1 SGHRS and CDR2 YFSETQ. The CDR3 nucleotides are TGCGCCAGCAGCTTTAAGGGACCCGGGGGAACTGAAGCTTTCTTT. The encoded protein is CASSFKGPGGTEAFF.

Only one count was recorded for this clone. The chain recombines TRBV4-1 with TRBJ2-5, with 10 bases identical to TRBD2. With V trimmed by 0 bases and J by 1 base, 5 bases remained unmatched. This CDR3 is built from 17 residues. The V gene's germline CDR1 is MGHRA and CDR2 YSYEKL. The CDR3 DNA reads TGCGCCAGCAGCCAAGACACAGCGGGAGGGGCCCAAGAGACCCAGTACTTC. This sequence encodes CASSQDTAGGAQETQYF.

The rearrangement links TRBV6-5 to TRBJ1-2; 9 positions match TRBD1. With 6 bases clipped from V and 4 bases from J, the junction kept 9 bases outside the gene matches. Germline V gene data show CDR1 as MNHEY and CDR2 as SVGAGI. The CDR3 covers 15 residues. CDR3 DNA sequence: TGTGCCAGCAGATCTACAGGGGGCAGCGGCTATGGCTACACCTTC. It codes for CASRSTGGSGYGYTF.

The V gene is TRBV7-2, the J gene TRBJ2-2; D is possibly TRBD1 (6 bases). Germline CDR1 and CDR2: SGHTA and FQGNSA. CDR3 length equals 14 residues. Trimming shortened V by 5 bases and J by 6 bases, and 13 bases separated the two germline ends. The CDR3 DNA reads TGTGCCAGCAGCCCACAGGGTAGCGCCGGGGAGCTGTTTTTT. This sequence encodes CASSPQGSAGELFF. The full variable domain, with the rest looked up from reference TRBV7-2 and TRBJ2-2, is GAGVSQSPSNKVTEKGKDVELRCDPISGHTALYWYRQSLGQGLEFLIYFQGNSAPDKSGLPSDRFSAERTGGSVSTLTIQRTQQEDSAVYLCASSPQGSAGELFFGEGSRLTVL.